Included here is one T cell receptor (beta chain) sequence, with context. Antigen: not known. The CDR3 is 16 residues long. Germline trimming cut 3 bases from V and 2 bases from J; bases unmatched to any gene: 7. Germline values: CDR1 SGHVT, CDR2 SQSDAQ. This entry is derived from a study of memory CD4+ T cells and cytomegalovirus serostatus. Looking at the study overall: This sample comes from healthy Belgian adults, roughly 9 CMV seropositive, 24 seronegative. Points from the study as a whole: About two fifths of the roughly 150 known CMV-associated TCRbeta sequences appeared in CD4+ memory.

Single viable CD3+CD4+CD8-CD45RO+ cells were sorted as the memory CD4+ T cells. Serostatus was set by detecting CMV pp150, pp28, p38, p52 IgG. TCRdb keeps only in-frame clones here, not all; method: immunoSEQ multiplex PCR. The table lists 61,000 or so clones, around 80% of them singletons, with almost 0.55% in the top ten. This sequence originates from an adult in good health and CMV-seronegative. Some clones in this sample may be carry-over from other donors' samples. The sample was memory CD4+ T cells from blood. V is TRBV7-4 and J is TRBJ1-5; TRBD1 aligns across 7 bases. CDR3 nucleotide sequence: TGTGCCAGCAGCTTGGAAGGGGGCTCGGGCAATCAGCCCCAGCATTTT. Protein sequence: CASSLEGGSGNQPQHF.